This entry features one T cell receptor (beta chain) sequence. This record belongs to a study of T cell changes during pregnancy in multiple sclerosis. Assay: immunoSEQ multiplex PCR; the TCRdb copy retains only in-frame clones and omits some. The sample holds about 36,000 clones; roughly 93% are singletons and the top ten take 0.4% to 0.45%. This CDR3 region has 15 residues. The V gene lost 2 bases and the J gene lost 1 base, with 10 bases spanning the gap. From germline, CDR1 is SGHNT and CDR2 YENEEA. The TCR originated in a female donor with multiple sclerosis, enrolled in a pregnancy study. Sequences were derived from CD4+ T cells from peripheral blood mononuclear cells, sampled in the first trimester of pregnancy. The chain uses TRBV11-3 and TRBJ2-3, with D perhaps TRBD2 (6 bases). The CDR3 bases are TGTGCCAGCAGCTTATCGACGGGGGGCACAGATACGCAGTATTTT. As protein: CASSLSTGGTDTQYF. Full variable domain (missing parts from reference TRBV11-3 and TRBJ2-3): EAGVVQSPRYKIIEKKQPVAFWCNPISGHNTLYWYLQNLGQGPELLIRYENEEAVDDSQLPKDRFSAERLKGVDSTLKIQPAELGDSAVYLCASSLSTGGTDTQYFGPGTRLTVL.